Following are 12 T cell receptor beta chains from one sample sequenced in a study of blood T cell repertoires in COVID-19. TCRdb's copy holds only in-frame clones and misses some; the assay was immunoSEQ multiplex PCR. The data hold 300,000 to 400,000 clones, with around 88% observed a single time. The sequencing input was peripheral blood. The origin of the receptors is a woman aged 55-69 years with COVID-19, enrolled during active disease.

This CDR3 reads CAISELTGGGYGYTF. CDR3 in DNA: TGTGCCATCAGTGAGTTAACAGGGGGAGGCTATGGCTACACCTTC. This chain connects TRBV10-3 to TRBJ1-2; 8 bases line up with TRBD1. This CDR3 is built from 15 residues. The germline gives CDR1 ENHRY, CDR2 SYGVKD. The V and J ends lost 1 base and 4 bases, in that order; junction bases with no gene match: 5.

The V and J genes are TRBV6-6 and TRBJ2-1; 7 bases are shared with TRBD1. The CDR3 is 11 residues long. Germline trimming cut 8 bases from V and 9 bases from J; bases unmatched to any gene: 4. The germline gives CDR1 MNHNY, CDR2 SVGAGI (reference sequence). The CDR3: CASQGGGEQFF. The CDR3 bases are TGTGCCAGCCAAGGGGGCGGTGAGCAGTTCTTC.

The V call is TRBV5-1, the J call TRBJ2-3; no firm D call. The CDR3 consists of 12 residues. Trimming cost V 0 bases and J 6 bases, with 5 bases left between them. Per germline, CDR1 SGHRS and CDR2 YFSETQ. CDR3 coding DNA: TGCGCCAGCAGCTTGGACGGGGATACGCAGTATTTT. Translated, it gives CASSLDGDTQYF. Supplemented by reference TRBV5-1 and TRBJ2-3, the full variable domain reads KAGVTQTPRYLIKTRGQQVTLSCSPISGHRSVSWYQQTPGQGLQFLFEYFSETQRNKGNFPGRFSGRQFSNSRSEMNVSTLELGDSALYLCASSLDGDTQYFGPGTRLTVL.

The chain carries TRBV6-5 and TRBJ2-1; D not certain. CDR1 and CDR2 from the germline V gene are MNHEY and SVGAGI. Trimming removed 5 bases at V and 4 bases at J, with 12 bases between. This CDR3 has 14 amino acids. CDR3 amino acids: CASSTHPQYNEQFF. In DNA form, the CDR3 reads TGTGCCAGCAGTACCCATCCCCAGTACAATGAGCAGTTCTTC.

This clone was recorded a few times. The same CDR3 also results from other DNA sequences found in this sample. The chain couples TRBV18 to TRBJ2-7; D not resolved. V was shortened by 3 bases and J by 0 bases, with 3 bases between the two germline ends. Germline lookup yields CDR1 KGHSH and CDR2 LQKENI. The CDR3 has 12 residues. The CDR3 region is CASSPGSYEQYF. The CDR3 DNA is TGTGCCAGCTCACCCGGCTCCTACGAGCAGTACTTC.

V gene TRBV4-1 combines with J gene TRBJ2-1; TRBD1 matches at 7 bases. V dropped 2 bases and J dropped 7; count of bases not matched to a gene: 11. The CDR3 loop spans 16 amino acids. CDR1 and CDR2 from the germline V gene are MGHRA and YSYEKL. The CDR3 here is CASSQPGQYVGNEQFF. CDR3 nucleotide sequence: TGCGCCAGCAGCCAACCGGGACAGTATGTCGGGAATGAGCAGTTCTTC.

The rearrangement joins TRBV5-5 to TRBJ1-1, with D perhaps matching TRBD1 (5 bases). V was clipped by 4 bases and J by 1 base, with 14 bases between them. The CDR3 consists of 15 residues. CDR1 SGHKS and CDR2 YYEKEE come from the germline V gene (reference sequence). The CDR3 DNA reads TGTGCCAGCAGCCCCCGGGGACTGCAGAACACTGAAGCTTTCTTT. As protein: CASSPRGLQNTEAFF.

The V call is TRBV10-3, the J call TRBJ1-2; D not certain. The V end lost 6 bases, the J end lost 6 bases, and 8 bases lay between the germline ends. CDR3 length: 11 residues. The germline gives CDR1 ENHRY, CDR2 SYGVKD. CDR3 region: CAIREEDGYTF. CDR3 coding DNA: TGTGCCATCAGAGAGGAGGATGGCTACACCTTC.

The genes are TRBV19 and TRBJ1-4; 8 bases are a match to TRBD1. This CDR3 is built from 14 residues. Trimming removed 7 bases from V and 5 bases from J; junction bases left unmatched: 6. CDR1 LNHDA and CDR2 SQIVND come from the germline V gene (reference sequence). CDR3 bases: TGTGCCAGTACTTCAGGGGGCGCAAATGAAAAACTGTTTTTT. Its translation is CASTSGGANEKLFF.

The V gene is TRBV9, the J gene TRBJ1-5; D unclear. Deletions cut 3 bases from V and 0 bases from J, with 7 bases between. Germline V lookup: CDR1 SGDLS, CDR2 YYNGEE. The CDR3 has 14 amino acids. The CDR3 here is CASSADGSNQPQHF. The CDR3 DNA follows: TGTGCCAGCAGCGCAGATGGTAGCAATCAGCCCCAGCATTTT.

This chain links TRBV3-1 (or the pseudogene TRBV3-2) with TRBJ2-2; D is possibly TRBD2 (6 bases). Germline V lookup: CDR1 LGHDT, CDR2 YNNKEL (reference sequence). V lost 2 bases, J lost 9 bases, and 13 bases lay in between. The CDR3 totals 14 residues. CDR3 protein: CASSQKGGDRELFF. CDR3 sequence (DNA): TGTGCCAGCAGCCAAAAAGGAGGGGACCGGGAGCTGTTTTTT.

This rearrangement joins TRBV10-3 to TRBJ2-5, with 16 bases identical to TRBD2. This CDR3 is built from 19 residues. The V and J ends lost 8 bases and 5 bases, in that order; junction bases with no gene match: 17. The V gene's germline CDR1 is ENHRY and CDR2 SYGVKD. For the CDR3, the DNA is TGTGCCATCGCGAGCCGACAGGGGACTAGCGGGGGGGCCAAGGAGACCCAGTACTTC. It codes for CAIASRQGTSGGAKETQYF.